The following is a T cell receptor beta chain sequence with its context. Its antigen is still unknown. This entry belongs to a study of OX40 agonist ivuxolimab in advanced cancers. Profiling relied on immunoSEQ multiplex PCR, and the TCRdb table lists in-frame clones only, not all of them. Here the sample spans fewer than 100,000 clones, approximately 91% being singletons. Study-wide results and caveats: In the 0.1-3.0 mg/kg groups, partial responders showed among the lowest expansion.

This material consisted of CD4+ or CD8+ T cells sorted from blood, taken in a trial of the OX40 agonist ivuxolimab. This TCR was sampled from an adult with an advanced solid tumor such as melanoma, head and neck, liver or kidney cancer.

This CDR3 is CAWSVGGSGGPRPQFF. The CDR3 DNA follows: TGTGCCTGGAGTGTAGGGGGTAGCGGAGGCCCCCGACCGCAGTTCTTC. The chain uses TRBV30 and TRBJ2-1; possibly TRBD1 or TRBD2 for D (6 bases each). The CDR3 is made up of 16 amino acids. Deletions cut 0 bases from V and 12 bases from J, with 24 bases between. Germline V gene data show CDR1 as GTSNPN and CDR2 as SVGIG (reference sequence).